This passage covers 28 T cell receptor beta chains from one sample sequenced in a study of glioma-infiltrating T cells after dendritic cell vaccination. TCRdb's table, derived via immunoSEQ multiplex PCR, lists solely in-frame clones and lacks some. The sample has 90,000 to 95,000 clones; about 81% are singletons. The time point denotes: after dendritic cell vaccination, including at tumor progression/relapse. The sample in question was blood, obtained after dendritic cell vaccination. These receptors all stem from a human donor with glioblastoma.

The chain couples TRBV5-1 to TRBJ2-2, with TRBD2 matching 8 bases. The CDR3 length is 16 residues. Germline trimming cut 0 bases from V and 3 bases from J; bases unmatched to any gene: 4. The germline V gene has CDR1 SGHRS and CDR2 YFSETQ. Here the CDR3 reads CASSLDGRGDTGELFF. The CDR3 region has the DNA TGCGCCAGCAGCTTGGACGGGAGGGGCGACACCGGGGAGCTGTTTTTT.

This clone was detected once. CDR3 residues: CASSERGLAEVAGNIQYF. The CDR3 DNA is TGTGCCAGCAGTGAAAGGGGACTAGCTGAAGTTGCGGGAAACATTCAGTACTTC. The rearrangement uses TRBV25-1 and TRBJ2-4; 9 positions match TRBD2. The germline V gene has CDR1 MGHDK and CDR2 SYGVNS. This CDR3 is built from 18 residues. J lost 6 bases, V lost 2 bases, and 14 bases had no gene match.

The J gene is TRBJ1-1, the V gene TRBV6-5, with 8 positions matching TRBD1. The ends lost 2 bases at V and 4 bases at J; junction bases unmatched: 6. Germline values: CDR1 MNHEY, CDR2 SVGAGI. The CDR3 has 15 amino acids. The CDR3 is CASSYPGQGGTEAFF. The CDR3 DNA sequence: TGTGCCAGCAGTTACCCAGGACAGGGCGGCACTGAAGCTTTCTTT.

This rearrangement joins TRBV19 to TRBJ2-2; the D is unclear. The CDR3 consists of 15 residues. Germline lookup yields CDR1 LNHDA and CDR2 SQIVND (reference sequence). Trimming took off 5 bases at V and 6 bases at J, with 16 bases between the two ends. The CDR3 here is CASSSPVTPAGELFF. The CDR3 DNA reads as TGTGCCAGTAGTTCTCCCGTAACTCCCGCCGGGGAGCTGTTTTTT.

The chain carries TRBV27 and TRBJ2-3; 10 bases line up with TRBD1. Germline V lookup: CDR1 MNHEY, CDR2 SMNVEV (reference sequence). Trimming at V came to 6 bases and at J to 4 bases, leaving 4 bases not matched to a gene. The CDR3 spans 14 residues. CDR3 DNA sequence: TGTGCCAGCAGGGGGACAGGGGCGGCAGATACGCAGTATTTT. Its translation is CASRGTGAADTQYF.

This chain uses TRBV27 with TRBJ1-5; 10 bases agree with TRBD1. The CDR3 loop spans 15 amino acids. The trim removed 5 bases at V and 7 bases at J, leaving 8 bases unmatched. From germline, CDR1 is MNHEY and CDR2 SMNVEV (reference sequence). The CDR3 sequence: CASSPSDRGWQPQHF. CDR3 bases: TGTGCCAGCAGTCCCTCGGACAGGGGGTGGCAGCCCCAGCATTTT.

This clone was seen a few times. This chain joins TRBV7-2 and TRBJ1-2; 7 bases match TRBD1. The CDR3 is 15 amino acids. With 5 bases clipped from V and 5 bases from J, the junction kept 11 bases outside the gene matches. Germline CDR1 SGHTA, CDR2 FQGNSA. CDR3 DNA sequence: TGTGCCAGCAGCAAACGGACAGGAGACTTATATGGCTACACCTTC. Its translation: CASSKRTGDLYGYTF.

This clone counts as medium-sized (0.01 to 0.1%). The J gene is TRBJ2-7, the V gene TRBV6-6; 8 bases are shared with TRBD2. The trim removed 0 bases at V and 2 bases at J, leaving 6 bases unmatched. Germline CDR1 and CDR2: MNHNY and SVGAGI (reference sequence). CDR3 length: 16 residues. The CDR3: CASSYSSGGSTYEQYV. The DNA of the CDR3 is TGTGCCAGCAGTTACTCGTCGGGAGGGTCCACCTACGAGCAGTACGTC.

V gene TRBV11-1 combines with J gene TRBJ2-6; D is undetermined. This CDR3 is built from 15 residues. V was clipped by 4 bases and J by 0 bases, with 7 bases between them. CDR1 is SGHAT, CDR2 FQDESV, per germline (reference sequence). The CDR3, as DNA: TGTGCCAGCAGCTCCAGTAACTCTGGGGCCAACGTCCTGACTTTC. Amino acid sequence: CASSSSNSGANVLTF.

The chain carries TRBV10-2 and TRBJ2-1, with a tentative D call TRBD1 (6 bases). V was trimmed by 5 bases and J by 0 bases, leaving 11 bases between them. The germline V gene encodes CDR1 WSHSY and CDR2 SAAADI. The CDR3 is 15 amino acids. DNA of the CDR3: TGCGCCAGCAGTAGCGGACAGAGCTCCTACAATGAGCAGTTCTTC. Translated: CASSSGQSSYNEQFF.

The chain combines TRBV10-3 with TRBJ1-1; 7 nucleotides align to TRBD1. CDR3 length: 13 residues. The germline CDR1 and CDR2 sequences are ENHRY and SYGVKD. The J segment lost 8 bases and the V segment lost 6 bases, leaving 9 bases of the junction unmatched. The chain's CDR3 is CAISPQGLSEAFF. As DNA, the CDR3 is TGTGCCATCAGCCCACAGGGGCTCTCGGAAGCTTTCTTT.

The chain links TRBV5-4 to TRBJ2-5, with 8 bases matching TRBD2. Germline V CDR1 and CDR2: SGHNT, YYREEE (reference sequence). The CDR3 length is 17 residues. V lost 4 bases, J lost 2 bases, and 13 bases stayed unmatched. The CDR3 reads CASSREGYGQKQETQYF. The CDR3 DNA is TGTGCCAGCAGCCGGGAGGGTTATGGACAGAAACAAGAGACCCAGTACTTC.

This clone was seen a handful of times. The rearrangement uses TRBV19 and TRBJ1-4; TRBD1 agrees at 10 bases. Germline lookup yields CDR1 LNHDA and CDR2 SQIVND (reference sequence). The CDR3 has 16 residues. J lost 3 bases, V lost 6 bases, and 7 bases had no gene match. The CDR3 bases are TGTGCCAGTAGCTATGGACAGGGGGTCGCTAATGAAAAACTGTTTTTT. Translation: CASSYGQGVANEKLFF. The entire variable domain, with the rest obtained from reference TRBV19 and TRBJ1-4, is as follows: DGGITQSPKYLFRKEGQNVTLSCEQNLNHDAMYWYRQDPGQGLRLIYYSQIVNDFQKGDIAEGYSVSREKKESFPLTVTSAQKNPTAFYLCASSYGQGVANEKLFFGSGTQLSVL.

This clone has just a few counts. The rearrangement uses TRBV4-2 and TRBJ2-7; TRBD1 matches at 11 bases. The CDR3 contains 14 residues. The J segment lost 5 bases and the V segment lost 4 bases, leaving 4 bases of the junction unmatched. CDR1 and CDR2 (germline): LGHNA, YNFKEQ. The CDR3 is CASSPGQGADEQYF. DNA of the CDR3: TGTGCCAGCAGCCCAGGACAGGGGGCCGACGAGCAGTACTTC.

This clone came up a few times. The J gene is TRBJ1-4, the V gene TRBV5-6; TRBD1 aligns across 10 bases. V lost 4 bases to trimming and J lost 4 bases; unmatched junction nucleotides: 7. There are 16 residues in the CDR3. Germline V gene data show CDR1 as SGHDT and CDR2 as YYEEEE. The CDR3 sequence: CASSLNRDRGNEKLFF. CDR3 DNA sequence: TGTGCCAGCAGCCTAAACCGGGACAGGGGTAATGAAAAACTGTTTTTT.

This chain uses TRBV15 with TRBJ2-3; D might be TRBD2 (6 bases). This CDR3 has 18 amino acids. Trimming took 3 bases from V and 0 from J, leaving 19 bases between them. The germline V gene has CDR1 LNHNV and CDR2 YYDKDF (reference sequence). CDR3 nucleotides: TGTGCCACCAGCAGGGACCGGGACTCAGGTCGCAGCACAGATACGCAGTATTTT. It translates to CATSRDRDSGRSTDTQYF.

The CDR3 DNA reads TGTGCCAGCAGCCACCGGACAGGACAAGAGACCCAGTACTTC. This sequence encodes CASSHRTGQETQYF. The chain carries TRBV5-4 and TRBJ2-5, with 7 bases identical to TRBD1. Germline V gene lookup returns CDR1 SGHNT and CDR2 YYREEE (reference sequence). The CDR3 is 14 amino acids. The V and J ends lost 4 bases and 2 bases, in that order; junction bases with no gene match: 5.

V usage is TRBV28 and J usage is TRBJ1-6; a weak D match, TRBD1 (5 bases). This CDR3 is 18 amino acids long. Germline CDR1 is MDHEN and CDR2 is SYDVKM. V lost 7 bases and J lost 0, with 19 bases in between. CDR3 DNA sequence: TGTGCCAGCACCCCTTGGGGGGGGAGGAGCTCCTATAATTCACCCCTCCACTTT. This translates into CASTPWGGRSSYNSPLHF.

The V and J genes are TRBV19 and TRBJ1-5; TRBD1 matches at 7 bases. V lost 1 base and J lost 4; bases outside the gene matches: 7. The length of the CDR3 is 16 residues. Looked up from germline, CDR1 is LNHDA and CDR2 is SQIVND (reference sequence). This CDR3 reads CASSIAGGQANQPQHF. CDR3 nucleotides: TGTGCCAGTAGTATAGCAGGAGGACAGGCTAATCAGCCCCAGCATTTT.

CDR3 amino acids: CASSTSNGPEAFF. The DNA for the CDR3 is TGTGCCAGCAGCACGTCAAATGGGCCTGAAGCTTTCTTT. The V and J genes are TRBV6-6 and TRBJ1-1, with D hard to call. Looked up from germline, CDR1 is MNHNY and CDR2 is SVGAGI (reference sequence). The CDR3 runs 13 residues. V was shortened by 6 bases and J by 6 bases, with 14 bases between the two germline ends.

V gene TRBV25-1 combines with J gene TRBJ2-7; weak D call: TRBD1 (6 bases). This CDR3 spans 12 amino acids. Trimming shortened V by 9 bases and J by 3 bases, and 12 bases separated the two germline ends. CDR1 is MGHDK, CDR2 SYGVNS, per germline. The chain's CDR3 is CASTGQSYEQYF. DNA for the CDR3: TGTGCCAGTACTGGACAGAGCTACGAGCAGTACTTC.

The V gene is TRBV7-9, the J gene TRBJ1-5, with D perhaps matching TRBD1 (6 bases). CDR3 length: 14 amino acids. Trimming took 5 bases from V and 0 from J, leaving 8 bases between them. CDR1 SEHNR and CDR2 FQNEAQ come from the germline V gene (reference sequence). The CDR3, as DNA: TGTGCCAGCAGCAGGACAGATAGCAATCAGCCCCAGCATTTT. Its translation is CASSRTDSNQPQHF. The variable domain in full, completed from reference TRBV7-9 and TRBJ1-5, reads DTGVSQNPRHKITKRGQNVTFRCDPISEHNRLYWYRQTLGQGPEFLTYFQNEAQLEKSRLLSDRFSAERPKGSFSTLEIQRTEQGDSAMYLCASSRTDSNQPQHFGDGTRLSIL.

This clone was observed a few times. V gene TRBV10-2 combines with J gene TRBJ2-2; the match to TRBD2 covers 9 bases. V was clipped by 2 bases and J by 6 bases; unmatched bases: 4. The CDR3 covers 15 residues. Per germline, CDR1 WSHSY and CDR2 SAAADI. CDR3 coding DNA: TGCGCCAGCAGTGAGGCGGGAGGGCCTGCCGGGGAGCTGTTTTTT. Translated: CASSEAGGPAGELFF.

The genes are TRBV6-1 and TRBJ2-7; 11 bases match TRBD2. CDR1 and CDR2 (germline): MNHNS, SASEGT. The V segment lost 2 bases and the J segment 2 bases; nucleotides outside the gene matches: 2. This CDR3 region has 15 residues. The CDR3 here is CASSERLAGPYEQYV. The CDR3 region has the DNA TGTGCCAGCAGTGAAAGACTAGCGGGACCCTACGAGCAGTACGTC.

CDR3: CASLPDRNTGELFF. CDR3 DNA sequence: TGTGCCAGCCTCCCGGACAGAAACACCGGGGAGCTGTTTTTT. The genes are TRBV2 and TRBJ2-2; D is perhaps TRBD1 (6 bases). CDR3 length equals 14 residues. Trimming shortened V by 8 bases and J by 2 bases, and 12 bases separated the two germline ends. Germline-derived CDR1 and CDR2 are SNHLY and FYNNEI. Variable domain in full (rest from reference TRBV2 and TRBJ2-2): EPEVTQTPSHQVTQMGQEVILRCVPISNHLYFYWYRQILGQKVEFLVSFYNNEISEKSEIFDDQFSVERPDGSNFTLKIRSTKLEDSAMYFCASLPDRNTGELFFGEGSRLTVL.

The chain carries TRBV5-6 and TRBJ2-6; D is ambiguous. Trimming removed 0 bases at V and 4 bases at J, with 11 bases between. CDR1 SGHDT and CDR2 YYEEEE come from the germline V gene. This CDR3 comprises 16 residues. CDR3 nucleotide sequence: TGTGCCAGCAGCTTGGCGACGCCACAGGGGGCCAACGTCCTGACTTTC. This gives the protein CASSLATPQGANVLTF.

Concerning this clone: One end of the junction does not line up with germline, which may come from a read error. The V gene is TRBV5-1, the J gene TRBJ1-1; no firm D call. Germline V CDR1 and CDR2: SGHRS, YFSETQ. CDR3 length: 13 amino acids. CDR3 in DNA: TGCGCCAGCAGGGAGCAACCGAACGCTGAAGCTTTCTTT. Its translation is CASREQPNAEAFF. The full variable domain, with the rest looked up from reference TRBV5-1 and TRBJ1-1, is KAGVTQTPRYLIKTRGQQVTLSCSPISGHRSVSWYQQTPGQGLQFLFEYFSETQRNKGNFPGRFSGRQFSNSRSEMNVSTLELGDSALYLCASREQPNAEAFFGQGTRLTVV.

The rearrangement uses TRBV5-1 and TRBJ1-2; D unclear. Germline CDR1 SGHRS, CDR2 YFSETQ. This CDR3 is built from 14 residues. V lost 4 bases, J lost 0 bases, and 10 bases lay in between. The CDR3 loop is CASSPDGANYGYTF. CDR3 DNA sequence: TGCGCCAGCAGCCCCGACGGGGCTAACTATGGCTACACCTTC.